These 10 T cell receptor beta chains came from one sample sequenced in a study of blood T cell repertoires in COVID-19. Using immunoSEQ multiplex PCR, the repertoire was profiled, and TCRdb retains in-frame clones only, with some absent. The table lists roughly 93,000 clones, roughly 80% of them singletons. The sequenced sample consisted of peripheral blood. The receptors stem from a woman of 80 years or more with acute or convalescent COVID-19.

The rearrangement joins TRBV5-1 to TRBJ1-1; perhaps TRBD1 as D (5 bases). CDR1 is SGHRS and CDR2 is YFSETQ in the germline V gene. The V gene lost 0 bases and the J gene lost 3 bases, with 15 bases spanning the gap. The CDR3 is made up of 16 amino acids. The CDR3 nucleotides are TGCGCCAGCAGCTTGGTTCCCCAGCCGGGGGACACTGAAGCTTTCTTT. Translating it yields CASSLVPQPGDTEAFF. The whole variable domain, filled in from reference TRBV5-1 and TRBJ1-1, reads KAGVTQTPRYLIKTRGQQVTLSCSPISGHRSVSWYQQTPGQGLQFLFEYFSETQRNKGNFPGRFSGRQFSNSRSEMNVSTLELGDSALYLCASSLVPQPGDTEAFFGQGTRLTVV.

This clone was seen more than once but under ten times. This chain links TRBV5-5 with TRBJ1-5; TRBD1 aligns across 7 bases. J gave up 4 bases and V 4 bases, and 2 bases lay outside the gene matches. This CDR3 is 13 amino acids long. Germline V gene lookup returns CDR1 SGHKS and CDR2 YYEKEE (reference sequence). Written as DNA, the CDR3 is TGTGCCAGCAGCCTGGACAGGAATCAGCCCCAGCATTTT. It codes for CASSLDRNQPQHF. The complete variable domain, with remaining parts taken from reference TRBV5-5 and TRBJ1-5, reads DAGVTQSPTHLIKTRGQQVTLRCSPISGHKSVSWYQQVLGQGPQFIFQYYEKEERGRGNFPDRFSARQFPNYSSELNVNALLLGDSALYLCASSLDRNQPQHFGDGTRLSIL.

The V and J genes are TRBV18 and TRBJ1-3; 8 bases fit TRBD1. V lost 0 bases and J lost 0; bases outside the gene matches: 4. The length of the CDR3 is 17 residues. In germline, CDR1 is KGHSH, CDR2 LQKENI. In nucleotides, the CDR3 is TGTGCCAGCTCACCACCGAGGACAGGGAGCTCTGGAAACACCATATATTTT. This translates into CASSPPRTGSSGNTIYF.

This clone was seen once. The rearrangement joins TRBV11-2 to TRBJ2-5; D may be TRBD1 (7 bases). Germline V gene sequence: CDR1 SGHAT, CDR2 FQNNGV. The V gene lost 1 base and the J gene lost 7 bases, with 10 bases spanning the gap. This CDR3 comprises 13 residues. The DNA of the CDR3 is TGTGCCAGCAGCTTAGGGCAGGGGGGGACCCAGTACTTC. Its translation is CASSLGQGGTQYF.

The chain has TRBV11-3 and TRBJ2-2, with D uncertain. CDR3 length: 16 residues. Deletions cut 0 bases from V and 0 bases from J, with 8 bases between. Germline V CDR1 and CDR2: SGHNT, YENEEA. The CDR3 region has the DNA TGTGCCAGCAGCTTAGATACTCGCGCGAACACCGGGGAGCTGTTTTTT. It specifies CASSLDTRANTGELFF.

The V call is TRBV5-5, the J call TRBJ1-6, with D hard to call. The CDR3 runs to 13 residues. With 1 base removed from V and 10 bases from J, the gap between germline ends came to 9 bases. CDR1 SGHKS and CDR2 YYEKEE come from the germline V gene (reference sequence). This CDR3 reads CASSLSAGSPLHF. The CDR3 DNA reads as TGTGCCAGCAGCTTGAGTGCGGGCTCACCCCTCCACTTT.

This clone was counted many times. The genes are TRBV7-9 and TRBJ1-1; tentative D call: TRBD1 (5 bases). Germline loops: CDR1 SEHNR, CDR2 FQNEAQ (reference sequence). CDR3 length: 14 amino acids. V shed 1 base and J shed 0 bases, with 6 bases lying between them. The DNA of the CDR3 is TGTGCCAGCAGCTTAGAGGGGATGAACACTGAAGCTTTCTTT. Protein: CASSLEGMNTEAFF.

The gene calls are TRBV7-9 and TRBJ1-2; no firm D call. V lost 5 bases and J lost 5, with 9 bases in between. The CDR3 runs 12 residues. CDR1 SEHNR and CDR2 FQNEAQ come from the germline V gene (reference sequence). The CDR3 DNA sequence: TGTGCCAGCAGCCCTGGGGAGTATGGCTACACCTTC. Its protein is CASSPGEYGYTF. Using reference TRBV7-9 and TRBJ1-2 for the parts outside the CDR3, the full variable domain is DTGVSQNPRHKITKRGQNVTFRCDPISEHNRLYWYRQTLGQGPEFLTYFQNEAQLEKSRLLSDRFSAERPKGSFSTLEIQRTEQGDSAMYLCASSPGEYGYTFGSGTRLTVV.

This chain joins TRBV19 and TRBJ1-5, with 9 bases lining up with TRBD1. This CDR3 comprises 15 residues. Germline CDR1 is LNHDA and CDR2 is SQIVND (reference sequence). Losses at the gene ends were 0 bases for V and 6 bases for J; bases not matched to a gene: 3. The CDR3 region has the DNA TGTGCCAGTAGTATAGAAACAGGGGGCTTTCAGCCCCAGCATTTT. It encodes CASSIETGGFQPQHF.

This clone occurred once. V and J are TRBV2 and TRBJ2-1; 11 bases are shared with TRBD2. The CDR3 totals 16 residues. J gave up 3 bases and V 5 bases, and 6 bases lay outside the gene matches. The V gene's germline CDR1 is SNHLY and CDR2 FYNNEI. CDR3 sequence: CASSWELAGVYNEQFF. In DNA form, the CDR3 reads TGTGCCAGCAGTTGGGAACTAGCGGGGGTCTACAATGAGCAGTTCTTC.